This T cell receptor beta chain was captured by sequencing in a study of OX40 agonist ivuxolimab in advanced cancers. Study overall: The treatment was a fully human IgG2 OX40 agonist, ivuxolimab.

Study findings and constraints: CD4+ and CD8+ T cells in blood underwent clonal expansion by week 6 at 0.1 to 3.0 mg/kg. Partly responding patients at 0.1-3.0 mg/kg showed some of the smallest clonal expansion.

This CDR3 region has 16 residues. V was pared by 6 bases and J by 5 bases, with 20 bases between. The germline CDR1 and CDR2 sequences are SNHLY and FYNNEI. Systemic immunosuppression or autoimmune disease history was grounds to exclude patients. Concerning this clone itself: Its antigen is still unknown.

The method was immunoSEQ multiplex PCR; TCRdb's version includes in-frame clones alone and lacks a portion of them. This table has 89,000 or so clones, almost 90% appearing once. The chain links TRBV2 to TRBJ2-1; D unresolved. Sequenced here: CD4+ or CD8+ T cells sorted from blood, sampled in a trial of the OX40 agonist ivuxolimab. This receptor was taken from an adult with an advanced solid tumor such as melanoma, head and neck, liver or kidney cancer. The CDR3 region is CASRELLGRGNNEQFF. CDR3 bases: TGTGCCAGCAGAGAGCTTCTAGGGCGCGGAAACAATGAGCAGTTCTTC.